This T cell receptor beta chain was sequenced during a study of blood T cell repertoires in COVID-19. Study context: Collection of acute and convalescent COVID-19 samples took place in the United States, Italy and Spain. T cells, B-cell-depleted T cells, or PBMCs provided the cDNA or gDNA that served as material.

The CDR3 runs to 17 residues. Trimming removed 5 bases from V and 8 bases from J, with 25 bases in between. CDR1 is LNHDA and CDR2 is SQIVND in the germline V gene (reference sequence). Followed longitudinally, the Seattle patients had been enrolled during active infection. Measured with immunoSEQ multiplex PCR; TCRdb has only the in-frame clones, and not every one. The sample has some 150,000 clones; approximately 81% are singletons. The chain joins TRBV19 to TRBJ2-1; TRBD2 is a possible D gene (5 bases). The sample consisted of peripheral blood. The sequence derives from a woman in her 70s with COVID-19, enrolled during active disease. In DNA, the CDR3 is TGTGCCAGTAGTGTACTAGTCTCAACCGCCACCACAGATGAGCAGTTCTTC. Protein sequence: CASSVLVSTATTDEQFF.